A single sample gave rise to the 21 T cell receptor beta chains below, sequenced in a study of cytomegalovirus exposure and HLA in healthy donors. Vbeta (60) and Jbeta (13) primers were used in the PCR. Data came from immunoSEQ multiplex PCR; TCRdb stores just in-frame clones and leaves some out. The sample contains about 180,000 clones, 60% to 80% of which appear only once. The sample comprised PBMCs. The source of these receptors is a man aged 40-55 years in good health and CMV-seropositive.

The chain employs TRBV19 and TRBJ2-1; no definite D call. V lost 1 base and J lost 0, with 7 bases in between. This CDR3 contains 15 residues. Germline CDR1 LNHDA, CDR2 SQIVND (reference sequence). CDR3 protein: CASSIAKSSYNEQFF. As DNA, the CDR3 is TGTGCCAGTAGTATAGCTAAGAGCTCCTACAATGAGCAGTTCTTC.

This chain connects TRBV6-1 to TRBJ1-2, with 8 bases fitting TRBD1. This CDR3 spans 15 amino acids. V lost 9 bases, J lost 4 bases, and 13 bases stayed unmatched. Germline loops: CDR1 MNHNS, CDR2 SASEGT. CDR3 bases: TGTGCCAGTCACTATCGACAGGGGAAGCCCTATGGCTACACCTTC. The encoded protein is CASHYRQGKPYGYTF.

The CDR3 protein is CASSVALGGQETQYF. The CDR3 nucleotides read TGTGCCAGCAGCGTAGCTCTTGGCGGCCAAGAGACCCAGTACTTC. The rearrangement uses TRBV9 and TRBJ2-5, with D unresolved. The germline V gene encodes CDR1 SGDLS and CDR2 YYNGEE. The length of the CDR3 is 15 residues. Trimming removed 0 bases at V and 1 base at J, with 10 bases between.

The rearrangement joins TRBV19 to TRBJ1-1; D uncertain. Germline values: CDR1 LNHDA, CDR2 SQIVND (reference sequence). The CDR3 spans 11 residues. The ends were cut back, 4 bases at V and 6 bases at J, with 6 bases in the middle. The CDR3 nucleotides are TGTGCCAGTAGTAGGGCAGCTGAAGCTTTCTTT. Translating gives CASSRAAEAFF.

The chain is built from TRBV7-6 and TRBJ2-7, with 11 nucleotides matching TRBD1. Germline CDR1 is SGHVS and CDR2 is FNYEAQ. The CDR3 has 15 residues. Trimming removed 5 bases from V and 5 bases from J; junction bases left unmatched: 8. CDR3 sequence reads: CASSTGTGGSHEQYF. The CDR3 DNA sequence: TGTGCCAGCAGCACCGGGACAGGGGGTTCCCACGAGCAGTACTTC.

This chain joins TRBV7-9 and TRBJ1-4; weak D call: TRBD1 (6 bases). V shed 5 bases and J shed 0 bases, with 10 bases lying between them. This CDR3 comprises 15 residues. The germline CDR1 and CDR2 sequences are SEHNR and FQNEAQ (reference sequence). CDR3 in DNA: TGTGCCAGCAGCCGAAAGGGGGCAACTAATGAAAAACTGTTTTTT. Translation: CASSRKGATNEKLFF.

The CDR3 sequence: CASTEDRGRETQYF. The CDR3 DNA follows: TGTGCCAGCACCGAGGACAGGGGAAGGGAGACCCAGTACTTC. V and J are TRBV7-2 and TRBJ2-5, with TRBD1 identical over 9 bases. The junction had 8 bases not matched to a gene; V was cut back by 7 bases and J by 5 bases. CDR3 length: 14 residues. Per the germline V gene, CDR1 is SGHTA and CDR2 is FQGNSA.

The chain is built from TRBV18 and TRBJ2-5, with 8 positions matching TRBD1. From germline, CDR1 is KGHSH and CDR2 LQKENI. J lost 5 bases, V lost 6 bases, and 5 bases had no gene match. CDR3 length: 13 amino acids. CDR3 DNA sequence: TGTGCCAGCTCTCGCGGACAGGGTGAGACCCAGTACTTC. Protein sequence: CASSRGQGETQYF.

The rearrangement uses TRBV6-5 and TRBJ1-2; 11 bases line up with TRBD1. The length of the CDR3 is 14 residues. V gave up 8 bases and J gave up 2 bases; unmatched junction bases: 4. Germline CDR1 and CDR2: MNHEY and SVGAGI. The chain's CDR3 is CASRRDRGNYGYTF. CDR3 nucleotide sequence: TGTGCCAGCCGGAGGGACAGGGGGAACTATGGCTACACCTTC.

The sample holds a few counts of this clone. The chain is built from TRBV11-3 and TRBJ2-2; D unresolved. Trimming cost V 1 base and J 4 bases, with 10 bases left between them. CDR3 length equals 15 residues. Germline-derived CDR1 and CDR2 are SGHNT and YENEEA. CDR3 protein: CASSLARLSTGELFF. The CDR3 DNA follows: TGTGCCAGCAGCTTAGCCAGGTTGAGCACCGGGGAGCTGTTTTTT.

The chain couples TRBV30 to TRBJ1-1, with 7 bases matching TRBD1. The CDR3 covers 14 residues. Germline loops: CDR1 GTSNPN, CDR2 SVGIG (reference sequence). V lost 0 bases to trimming and J lost 5 bases; unmatched junction nucleotides: 6. CDR3 in amino acids: CAWSVKGARTEAFF. The CDR3, as DNA: TGTGCCTGGAGTGTTAAGGGGGCGCGGACTGAAGCTTTCTTT.

This chain connects TRBV11-3 to TRBJ2-3; TRBD2 aligns across 9 bases. The CDR3 length is 15 residues. V trimming: 5 bases; J trimming: 3 bases; junction bases outside the gene matches: 6. From germline, CDR1 is SGHNT and CDR2 YENEEA. The CDR3 sequence is CASSRLAGDTDTQYF. The CDR3, as DNA: TGTGCCAGCAGCCGCTTAGCGGGAGATACAGATACGCAGTATTTT.

This rearrangement joins TRBV29-1 to TRBJ1-4; 8 nucleotides agree with TRBD1. The CDR3 sequence is 15 residues long. V dropped 5 bases and J dropped 4; count of bases not matched to a gene: 9. CDR1 is SQVTM and CDR2 is ANQGSEA in the germline V gene. CDR3 DNA: TGCAGCGTTAAGCAACAGGGGGAGGTTAATGAAAAACTGTTTTTT. Protein product: CSVKQQGEVNEKLFF.

This clone appeared a few times. V gene TRBV18 combines with J gene TRBJ1-1; D is unresolved. The germline V gene encodes CDR1 KGHSH and CDR2 LQKENI. Between the trimmed V and J ends, which lost 4 bases and 1 base, there was a span of 7 bases. The CDR3 extends over 13 amino acids. The DNA for the CDR3 is TGTGCCAGCTCACTCGACTGGAACACTGAAGCTTTCTTT. Translation gives CASSLDWNTEAFF.

This clone appeared a single time. The chain has TRBV5-4 and TRBJ2-2, with D maybe TRBD2 (6 bases). CDR1 is SGHNT and CDR2 is YYREEE in the germline V gene (reference sequence). V lost 2 bases to trimming and J lost 1 base, with 12 bases between them. The CDR3 is made up of 16 amino acids. The CDR3 DNA sequence: TGTGCCAGCAGCTTCCGCCCGCGGGGGAACACCGGGGAGCTGTTTTTT. It codes for CASSFRPRGNTGELFF.

In DNA form, the CDR3 reads TGCGCCAGCAGCCAAGATGGAGTAGCGGGAGTTGAGACCCAGTACTTC. Its protein product is CASSQDGVAGVETQYF. This chain links TRBV4-1 with TRBJ2-5, with TRBD2 identical over 9 bases. This CDR3 region has 16 residues. V gave up 0 bases and J gave up 5 bases; unmatched junction bases: 7. Germline-derived CDR1 and CDR2 are MGHRA and YSYEKL.

This rearrangement joins TRBV11-2 to TRBJ2-1; TRBD2 matches at 11 bases. Per germline, CDR1 SGHAT and CDR2 FQNNGV. J lost 4 bases, V lost 3 bases, and 2 bases had no gene match. The CDR3 contains 15 residues. The CDR3 region is CASSLGLADYNEQFF. As DNA, the CDR3 is TGTGCCAGCAGCTTGGGACTAGCGGATTACAATGAGCAGTTCTTC.

The V call is TRBV11-3, the J call TRBJ1-1; D perhaps matches TRBD1 (5 bases). The CDR3 extends over 13 amino acids. Germline V gene sequence: CDR1 SGHNT, CDR2 YENEEA. The V and J ends lost 5 bases and 1 base respectively, with 8 bases between them. CDR3 coding DNA: TGTGCCAGCAGCCGACAGTGGAACACTGAAGCTTTCTTT. The encoded protein is CASSRQWNTEAFF.

In DNA form, the CDR3 reads TGTGCCAGCAGCTTAGCATGGCAGGGGACTGAAGCTTTCTTT. It codes for CASSLAWQGTEAFF. The chain joins TRBV7-2 to TRBJ1-1, with D perhaps TRBD1 (6 bases). Germline V gene lookup returns CDR1 SGHTA and CDR2 FQGNSA. The CDR3 has 14 residues. Trimming removed 0 bases from V and 5 bases from J, with 10 bases in between.

This clone was counted a few times. The chain is built from TRBV7-8 and TRBJ1-1; 8 bases align to TRBD1. With V trimmed by 3 bases and J by 1 base, 1 base remained unmatched. CDR1 is SGHVS, CDR2 FQNEAQ, per germline. The CDR3 runs 14 residues. The CDR3 DNA sequence: TGTGCCAGCAGCTTGCAGGGGGCGAACACTGAAGCTTTCTTT. Protein product: CASSLQGANTEAFF.

The V and J genes are TRBV29-1 and TRBJ2-1; TRBD2 matches at 11 bases. Looked up from germline, CDR1 is SQVTM and CDR2 is ANQGSEA. V shed 7 bases and J 0 bases; nucleotides not matched to a gene: 5. The CDR3 runs to 15 residues. CDR3 nucleotide sequence: TGCAGCGGCTTAGCGGGAGGGAGCTCCTACAATGAGCAGTTCTTC. It encodes CSGLAGGSSYNEQFF.